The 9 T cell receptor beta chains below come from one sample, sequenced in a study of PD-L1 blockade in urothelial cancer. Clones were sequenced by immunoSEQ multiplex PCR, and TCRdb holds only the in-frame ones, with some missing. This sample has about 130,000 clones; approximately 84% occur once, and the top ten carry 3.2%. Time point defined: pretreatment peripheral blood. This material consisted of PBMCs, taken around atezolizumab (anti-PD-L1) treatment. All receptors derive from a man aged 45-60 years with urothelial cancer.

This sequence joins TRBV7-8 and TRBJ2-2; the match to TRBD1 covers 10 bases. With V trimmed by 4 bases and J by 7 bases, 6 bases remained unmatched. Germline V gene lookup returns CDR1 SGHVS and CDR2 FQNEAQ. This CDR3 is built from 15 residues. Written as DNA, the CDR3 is TGTGCCAGCAGCTCAAGACAGGGGGCGGTCGGGGAGCTGTTTTTT. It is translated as CASSSRQGAVGELFF.

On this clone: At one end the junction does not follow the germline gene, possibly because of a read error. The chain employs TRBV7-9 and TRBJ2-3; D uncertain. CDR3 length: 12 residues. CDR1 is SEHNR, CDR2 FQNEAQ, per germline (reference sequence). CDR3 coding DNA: TGTGCCAGTAGCTCCGGAGTCATATCGCAGTATTTT. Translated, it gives CASSSGVISQYF. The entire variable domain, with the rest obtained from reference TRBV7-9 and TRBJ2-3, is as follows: DTGVSQNPRHKITKRGQNVTFRCDPISEHNRLYWYRQTLGQGPEFLTYFQNEAQLEKSRLLSDRFSAERPKGSFSTLEIQRTEQGDSAMYLCASSSGVISQYFGPGTRLTVL.

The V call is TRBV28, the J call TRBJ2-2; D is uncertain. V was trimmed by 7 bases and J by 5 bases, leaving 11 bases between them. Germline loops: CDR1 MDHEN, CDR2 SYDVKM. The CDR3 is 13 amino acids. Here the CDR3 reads CASTPGGTGELFF. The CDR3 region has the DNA TGTGCCAGCACCCCAGGTGGGACCGGGGAGCTGTTTTTT.

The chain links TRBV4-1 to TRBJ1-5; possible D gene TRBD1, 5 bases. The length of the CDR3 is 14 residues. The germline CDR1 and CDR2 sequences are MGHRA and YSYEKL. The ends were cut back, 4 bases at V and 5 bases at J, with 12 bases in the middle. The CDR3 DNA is TGCGCCAGCAGCCCCGGACACATTGATCAGCCCCAGCATTTT. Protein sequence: CASSPGHIDQPQHF.

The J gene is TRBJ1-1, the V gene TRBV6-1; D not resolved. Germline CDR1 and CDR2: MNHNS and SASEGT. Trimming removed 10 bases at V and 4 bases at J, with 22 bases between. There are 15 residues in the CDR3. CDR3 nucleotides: TGTGCCAACGAAGTTCTCCCGAGGGTGGGCACTGAAGCTTTCTTT. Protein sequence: CANEVLPRVGTEAFF.

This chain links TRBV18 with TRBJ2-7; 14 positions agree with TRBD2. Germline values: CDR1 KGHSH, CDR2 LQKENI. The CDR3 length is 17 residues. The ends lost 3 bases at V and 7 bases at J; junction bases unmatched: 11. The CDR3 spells CASSPPMTSGRAGEQYF. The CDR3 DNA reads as TGTGCCAGCTCACCCCCAATGACTAGCGGGAGGGCCGGGGAGCAGTACTTC. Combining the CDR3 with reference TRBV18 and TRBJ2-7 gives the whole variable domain NAGVMQNPRHLVRRRGQEARLRCSPMKGHSHVYWYRQLPEEGLKFMVYLQKENIIDESGMPKERFSAEFPKEGPSILRIQQVVRGDSAAYFCASSPPMTSGRAGEQYFGPGTRLTVT.

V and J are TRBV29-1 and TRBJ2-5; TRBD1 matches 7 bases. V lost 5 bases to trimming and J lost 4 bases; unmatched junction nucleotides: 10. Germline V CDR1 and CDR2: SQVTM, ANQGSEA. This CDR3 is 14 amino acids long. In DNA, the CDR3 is TGCAGCGTTCTCGACAGGGTGGGTTCAGAGACCCAGTACTTC. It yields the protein CSVLDRVGSETQYF.

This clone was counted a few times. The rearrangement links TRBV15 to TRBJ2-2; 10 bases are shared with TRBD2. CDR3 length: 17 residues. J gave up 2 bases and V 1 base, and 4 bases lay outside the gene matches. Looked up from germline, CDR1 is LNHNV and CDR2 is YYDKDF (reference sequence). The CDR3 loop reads CATSRGPSGGNTGELFF. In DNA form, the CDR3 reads TGTGCCACCAGCAGAGGGCCTAGCGGGGGTAACACCGGGGAGCTGTTTTTT.

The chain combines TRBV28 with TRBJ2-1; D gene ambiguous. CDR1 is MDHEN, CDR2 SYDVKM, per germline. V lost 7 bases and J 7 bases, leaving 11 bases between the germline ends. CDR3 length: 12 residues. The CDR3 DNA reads TGTGCCAGCAAGAGTAGCTGGAATGAGCAGTTCTTC. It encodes CASKSSWNEQFF.